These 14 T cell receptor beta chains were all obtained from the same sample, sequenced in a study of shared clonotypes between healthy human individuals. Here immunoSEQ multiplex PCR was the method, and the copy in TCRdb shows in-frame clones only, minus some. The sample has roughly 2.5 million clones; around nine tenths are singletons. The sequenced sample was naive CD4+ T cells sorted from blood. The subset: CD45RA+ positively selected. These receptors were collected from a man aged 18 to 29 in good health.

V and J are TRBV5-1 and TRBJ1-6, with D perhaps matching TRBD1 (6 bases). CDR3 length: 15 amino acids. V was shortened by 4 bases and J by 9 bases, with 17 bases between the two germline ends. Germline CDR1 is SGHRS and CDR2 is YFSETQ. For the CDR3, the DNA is TGCGCCAGCAGCCTTGAATTCCAAGGGGGTTCACCCCTCCACTTT. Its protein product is CASSLEFQGGSPLHF.

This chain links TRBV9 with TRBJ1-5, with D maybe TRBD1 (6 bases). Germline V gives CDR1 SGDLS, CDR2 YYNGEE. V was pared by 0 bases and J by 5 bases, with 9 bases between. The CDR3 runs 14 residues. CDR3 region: CASSVGTDHQPQHF. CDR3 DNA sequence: TGTGCCAGCAGCGTAGGGACAGACCATCAGCCCCAGCATTTT.

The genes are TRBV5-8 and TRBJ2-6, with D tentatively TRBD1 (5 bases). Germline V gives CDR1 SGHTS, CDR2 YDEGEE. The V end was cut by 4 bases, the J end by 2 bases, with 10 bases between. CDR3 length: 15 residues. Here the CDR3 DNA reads TGTGCCAGCAGCGATCCCAGGGCTGGGGCCAACGTCCTGACTTTC. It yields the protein CASSDPRAGANVLTF. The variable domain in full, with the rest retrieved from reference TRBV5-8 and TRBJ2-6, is EAGVTQSPTHLIKTRGQQATLRCSPISGHTSVYWYQQALGLGLQFLLWYDEGEERNRGNFPPRFSGRQFPNYSSELNVNALELEDSALYLCASSDPRAGANVLTFGAGSRLTVL.

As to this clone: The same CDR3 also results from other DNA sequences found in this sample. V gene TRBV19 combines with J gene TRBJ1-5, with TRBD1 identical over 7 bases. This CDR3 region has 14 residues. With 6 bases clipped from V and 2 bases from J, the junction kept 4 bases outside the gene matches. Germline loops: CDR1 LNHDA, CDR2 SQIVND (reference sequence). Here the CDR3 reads CASRQGLGNQPQHF. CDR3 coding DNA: TGTGCCAGTAGACAGGGGTTGGGCAATCAGCCCCAGCATTTT.

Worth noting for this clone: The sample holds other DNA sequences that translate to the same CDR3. CDR3 amino acids: CASSGAYEQYF. In DNA, the CDR3 is TGTGCCAGCAGTGGCGCCTACGAGCAGTACTTC. The genes are TRBV2 and TRBJ2-7; no clear D. Germline assignment: CDR1 SNHLY and CDR2 FYNNEI. The CDR3 loop spans 11 amino acids. V lost 4 bases and J 2 bases, leaving 3 bases between the germline ends.

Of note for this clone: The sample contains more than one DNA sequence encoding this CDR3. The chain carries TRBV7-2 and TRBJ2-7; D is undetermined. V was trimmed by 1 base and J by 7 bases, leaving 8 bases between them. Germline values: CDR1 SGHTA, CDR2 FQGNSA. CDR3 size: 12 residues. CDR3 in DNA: TGTGCCAGCAGCTTAGGCTATGGGGAGCAGTACTTC. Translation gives CASSLGYGEQYF.

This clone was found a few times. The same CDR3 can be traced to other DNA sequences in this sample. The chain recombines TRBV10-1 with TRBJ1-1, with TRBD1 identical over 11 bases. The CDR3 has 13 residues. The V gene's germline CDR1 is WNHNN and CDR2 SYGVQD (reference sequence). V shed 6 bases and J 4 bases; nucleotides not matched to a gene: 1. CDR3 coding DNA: TGCGCCAGCAGCGGACAGGGGGCCACTGAAGCTTTCTTT. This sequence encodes CASSGQGATEAFF.

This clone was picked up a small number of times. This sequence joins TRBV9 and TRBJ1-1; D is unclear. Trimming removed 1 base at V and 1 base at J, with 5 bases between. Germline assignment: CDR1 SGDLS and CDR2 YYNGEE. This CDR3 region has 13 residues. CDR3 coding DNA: TGTGCCAGCAGCGTATCCTCGAACACTGAAGCTTTCTTT. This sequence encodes CASSVSSNTEAFF.

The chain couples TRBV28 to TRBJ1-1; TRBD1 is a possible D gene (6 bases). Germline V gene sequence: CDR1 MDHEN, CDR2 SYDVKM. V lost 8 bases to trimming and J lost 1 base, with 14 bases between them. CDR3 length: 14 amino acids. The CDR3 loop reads CASRSGGTNTEAFF. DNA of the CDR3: TGTGCCAGCCGGTCGGGGGGCACGAACACTGAAGCTTTCTTT. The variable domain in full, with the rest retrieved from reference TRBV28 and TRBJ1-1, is DVKVTQSSRYLVKRTGEKVFLECVQDMDHENMFWYRQDPGLGLRLIYFSYDVKMKEKGDIPEGYSVSREKKERFSLILESASTNQTSMYLCASRSGGTNTEAFFGQGTRLTVV.

As DNA, the CDR3 is TGCGCCAGCAGCCGCCCAGGGACTACCCGTGAGGGGGAGCAGTACTTC. It specifies CASSRPGTTREGEQYF. The chain employs TRBV4-1 and TRBJ2-7, with 7 bases aligning to TRBD2. Germline trimming cut 4 bases from V and 7 bases from J; bases unmatched to any gene: 16. The CDR3 is 16 residues long. Germline lookup yields CDR1 MGHRA and CDR2 YSYEKL.

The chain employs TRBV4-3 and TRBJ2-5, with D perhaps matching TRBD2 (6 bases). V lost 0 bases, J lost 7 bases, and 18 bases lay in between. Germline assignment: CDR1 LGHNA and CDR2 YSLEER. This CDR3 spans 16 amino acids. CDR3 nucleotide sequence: TGCGCCAGCAGCCAAGAAACGGGATTACGGGGAGGGACCCAGTACTTC. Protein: CASSQETGLRGGTQYF.

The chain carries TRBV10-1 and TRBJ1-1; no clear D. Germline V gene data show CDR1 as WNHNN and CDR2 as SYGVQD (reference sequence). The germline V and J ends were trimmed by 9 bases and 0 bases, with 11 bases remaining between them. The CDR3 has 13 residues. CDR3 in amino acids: CASTDGMNTEAFF. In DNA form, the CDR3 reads TGCGCCAGTACGGACGGAATGAACACTGAAGCTTTCTTT.

DNA for the CDR3: TGTGCCAGCAGCTTGGCCGCGAGGGAGACCCAGTACTTC. It translates to CASSLAARETQYF. The rearrangement uses TRBV5-6 and TRBJ2-5; no reliable D call. The CDR3 covers 13 residues. Per germline, CDR1 SGHDT and CDR2 YYEEEE. V shed 0 bases and J shed 5 bases, with 8 bases lying between them.

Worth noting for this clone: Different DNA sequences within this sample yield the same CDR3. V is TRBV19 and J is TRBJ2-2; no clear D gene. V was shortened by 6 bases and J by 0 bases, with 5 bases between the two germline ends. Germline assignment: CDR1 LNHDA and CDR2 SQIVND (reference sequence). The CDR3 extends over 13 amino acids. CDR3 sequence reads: CASSRTNTGELFF. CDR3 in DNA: TGTGCCAGTAGCAGGACGAACACCGGGGAGCTGTTTTTT.